This T cell receptor beta chain is drawn from a study of cytomegalovirus exposure and HLA in healthy donors. The study, taken as a whole, reports: Both high specificity and high sensitivity reportedly marked the classifier's diagnosis of cytomegalovirus status.

Primers: 60 Vbeta forward and 13 Jbeta reverse. Measured with immunoSEQ multiplex PCR; TCRdb has only the in-frame clones, and not every one. The table shows 150,000 to 200,000 clones, with about four fifths occurring only once. The ends lost 4 bases at V and 7 bases at J; junction bases unmatched: 15. The germline V gene encodes CDR1 MDHEN and CDR2 SYDVKM. The CDR3 sequence is 17 residues long. About this clone itself: No antigen is known for it.

The chain joins TRBV28 to TRBJ2-1; 8 nucleotides align to TRBD2. This TCR was recovered from a woman under 40 in good health and CMV-seropositive. The sequencing sample was made of PBMCs. CDR3 sequence: CASSSRGGRARGNEQFF. The CDR3 bases are TGTGCCAGCAGTTCTCGGGGGGGGAGGGCCCGGGGAAATGAGCAGTTCTTC.